These T cell receptor beta chains were read from a single sample in a study of blood T cell repertoires in COVID-19. The table came from immunoSEQ multiplex PCR; TCRdb's copy has only in-frame clones and leaves some out. The table has about 150,000 clones, around 80% seen once; the top ten hold roughly 4.5%. The specimen sequenced was peripheral blood. These TCRs come from a man in his sixties with acute or convalescent COVID-19. CDR3s include the opening cysteine and the closing phenylalanine or tryptophan. The D gene is left open where the match is weak. Clone size is not always given. Where it is, it says once, few, many or a class for expanded clones.

cdr3_nt: TGTGCCAGCAGTACAGGGATCAATCAGCCCCAGCATTTT
cdr3_aa: CASSTGINQPQHF
clone_size: .
v_call: TRBV6-5
j_call: TRBJ1-5
d_call: .

cdr3_nt: TGTGCCAGCAGCTTAGGGTTTAGCGCTTACAATGAGCAGTTCTTC
cdr3_aa: CASSLGFSAYNEQFF
clone_size: .
v_call: TRBV13
j_call: TRBJ2-1
d_call: .

cdr3_nt: TGCAGCGTTGACTACGGGGACAGGGAGACAGATACGCAGTATTTT
cdr3_aa: CSVDYGDRETDTQYF
clone_size: once
v_call: TRBV29-1
j_call: TRBJ2-3
d_call: TRBD1

cdr3_nt: TGCGCCAGCAGCTTGGAGTCTAGCGGGGATACGCAGTATTTT
cdr3_aa: CASSLESSGDTQYF
clone_size: .
v_call: TRBV5-1
j_call: TRBJ2-3
d_call: TRBD2

cdr3_nt: TGTGCCAGCAGCTTACGGGACAGGGCTTACGAGCAGTACTTC
cdr3_aa: CASSLRDRAYEQYF
clone_size: .
v_call: TRBV5-5
j_call: TRBJ2-7
d_call: TRBD1

cdr3_nt: TGTGCCAGCAAACGGGGGGATGGGGCCAACGTCCTGACTTTC
cdr3_aa: CASKRGDGANVLTF
clone_size: .
v_call: TRBV6-5
j_call: TRBJ2-6
d_call: TRBD2

cdr3_nt: TGTGCCAGCAGCACCCCGGGTCTGAACACCGGGGAGCTGTTTTTT
cdr3_aa: CASSTPGLNTGELFF
clone_size: .
v_call: TRBV7-9
j_call: TRBJ2-2
d_call: .

cdr3_nt: TGTGCCAGCTTCGGACGGGACAGTAGCTACGAGCAGTACTTC
cdr3_aa: CASFGRDSSYEQYF
clone_size: .
v_call: TRBV2
j_call: TRBJ2-7
d_call: TRBD1

cdr3_nt: TGTGCCAGCAGTCCTGTCCTGCGAAGCACAGATACGCAGTATTTT
cdr3_aa: CASSPVLRSTDTQYF
clone_size: .
v_call: TRBV2
j_call: TRBJ2-3
d_call: .

cdr3_nt: TGTGCCAGCTACCGTAAAAGGGGGAATGAGCAGTTCTTC
cdr3_aa: CASYRKRGNEQFF
clone_size: .
v_call: TRBV12-3/TRBV12-4
j_call: TRBJ2-1
d_call: .

cdr3_nt: TGTGCCAGCAGCAGGACTAGCGGGAGGGAGACCCAGTACTTC
cdr3_aa: CASSRTSGRETQYF
clone_size: .
v_call: TRBV5-6
j_call: TRBJ2-5
d_call: TRBD2

cdr3_nt: TGCAGCGTTGCGGGGGGACAGGGGGCCTACGAGCAGTACTTC
cdr3_aa: CSVAGGQGAYEQYF
clone_size: .
v_call: TRBV29-1
j_call: TRBJ2-7
d_call: TRBD1

cdr3_nt: TGTGCCAGCGGACTAGCGGACACCGGGGAGCTGTTTTTT
cdr3_aa: CASGLADTGELFF
clone_size: few
v_call: TRBV28
j_call: TRBJ2-2
d_call: TRBD2

cdr3_nt: TGCGCCAGCAGCGGGGGACAGGGTGGCCACAATGAGCAGTTCTTC
cdr3_aa: CASSGGQGGHNEQFF
clone_size: .
v_call: TRBV5-1
j_call: TRBJ2-1
d_call: TRBD1

cdr3_nt: TGTGCCAGTAGTATCATCAGCGGCGGGGCCGCCTCGCAGTATTTT
cdr3_aa: CASSIISGGAASQYF
clone_size: few
v_call: TRBV19
j_call: TRBJ2-3
d_call: .

cdr3_nt: TGTGCCAGCAGTCCGTCCAGGGGCACCTACGAGCAGTACTTC
cdr3_aa: CASSPSRGTYEQYF
clone_size: .
v_call: TRBV11-3
j_call: TRBJ2-7
d_call: .

cdr3_nt: TGTGCCAGCAGGACGACAGGGGGCGCATCGAGCTACACCTTC
cdr3_aa: CASRTTGGASSYTF
clone_size: .
v_call: TRBV27
j_call: TRBJ1-2
d_call: TRBD1

cdr3_nt: TGTGCCAGCAGCCCAGGGGGCGCGGGCACCGGGGAGCTGTTTTTT
cdr3_aa: CASSPGGAGTGELFF
clone_size: .
v_call: TRBV5-4
j_call: TRBJ2-2
d_call: TRBD1

cdr3_nt: TGTGCCAGCAGGGTAGCGGGAGGTCCCTACGAGCAGTACTTC
cdr3_aa: CASRVAGGPYEQYF
clone_size: .
v_call: TRBV5-4
j_call: TRBJ2-7
d_call: TRBD2

cdr3_nt: TGCGCCAGCAGTCCAAACAGTCTCAATGAGCAGTTCTTC
cdr3_aa: CASSPNSLNEQFF
clone_size: .
v_call: TRBV5-1
j_call: TRBJ2-1
d_call: .

cdr3_nt: TGTGCCAGCCGTCCCTACCCGAGACTTAGCACAGATACGCAGTATTTT
cdr3_aa: CASRPYPRLSTDTQYF
clone_size: .
v_call: TRBV5-8
j_call: TRBJ2-3
d_call: .

cdr3_nt: TGTGCCACCAGCAGAGGCCAGGTTCAAGAGACCCAGTACTTC
cdr3_aa: CATSRGQVQETQYF
clone_size: .
v_call: TRBV15
j_call: TRBJ2-5
d_call: .

cdr3_nt: TGTGCCAGTAGTATATCTCTTAACACTGAAGCTTTCTTT
cdr3_aa: CASSISLNTEAFF
clone_size: few
v_call: TRBV19
j_call: TRBJ1-1
d_call: .

cdr3_nt: TGTGCCAGCAGCTTCCGACCCGGGGAGCAGTTCTTC
cdr3_aa: CASSFRPGEQFF
clone_size: .
v_call: TRBV3-1/TRBV3-2
j_call: TRBJ2-1
d_call: .

cdr3_nt: TGTGCCAGCAGCACCCGGGACAGGGTCACAGATACGCAGTATTTT
cdr3_aa: CASSTRDRVTDTQYF
clone_size: .
v_call: TRBV5-4
j_call: TRBJ2-3
d_call: TRBD1

cdr3_nt: TGTGCCACCAGCGGAGGGCGGTCCGGGGGGTACGAGCAGTACTTC
cdr3_aa: CATSGGRSGGYEQYF
clone_size: .
v_call: TRBV15
j_call: TRBJ2-7
d_call: TRBD2

cdr3_nt: TGCGCCAGCAGCTTGGAGAGCGGGAGTTACGGTGAGCAGTTCTTC
cdr3_aa: CASSLESGSYGEQFF
clone_size: .
v_call: TRBV5-1
j_call: TRBJ2-1
d_call: TRBD2

cdr3_nt: TGTGCCAGCAGCCAAGGGACCGCCGGGACTAGCGGGAGAGAGACCCAGTACTTC
cdr3_aa: CASSQGTAGTSGRETQYF
clone_size: .
v_call: TRBV4-2
j_call: TRBJ2-5
d_call: TRBD2

cdr3_nt: TGTGCCAGCAGCTTAGGGACTAGCATCCCCTACGAGCAGTACTTC
cdr3_aa: CASSLGTSIPYEQYF
clone_size: .
v_call: TRBV13
j_call: TRBJ2-7
d_call: TRBD2

cdr3_nt: TGTGCCAGCAGTCACGACAGGGGGCAGTACTTC
cdr3_aa: CASSHDRGQYF
clone_size: .
v_call: TRBV28
j_call: TRBJ2-7
d_call: TRBD1

cdr3_nt: TGTGCCAGCAGTCGGACAATGTACCAAGAGACCCAGTACTTC
cdr3_aa: CASSRTMYQETQYF
clone_size: .
v_call: TRBV28
j_call: TRBJ2-5
d_call: .

cdr3_nt: TGTGCCTGGAGCAGTAGATGGAGCGGCTCCTACAATGAGCAGTTCTTC
cdr3_aa: CAWSSRWSGSYNEQFF
clone_size: once
v_call: TRBV30
j_call: TRBJ2-1
d_call: .

cdr3_nt: TGTGCCAGCAGTCCGACAGGGTCCTATGGCTACACCTTC
cdr3_aa: CASSPTGSYGYTF
clone_size: .
v_call: TRBV9
j_call: TRBJ1-2
d_call: TRBD1

cdr3_nt: TGTGCCAGCAGCCCTAGCGGGAGTACCGGGGAGCTGTTTTTT
cdr3_aa: CASSPSGSTGELFF
clone_size: .
v_call: TRBV3-1/TRBV3-2
j_call: TRBJ2-2
d_call: TRBD2

cdr3_nt: TGTGCCAGCAGTGAGGGGGGGCAGTTCTACGAGCAGTACTTC
cdr3_aa: CASSEGGQFYEQYF
clone_size: .
v_call: TRBV2
j_call: TRBJ2-7
d_call: .

cdr3_nt: TGTGCCAGGAATCCGGGACAAGACTACGAGCAGTACTTC
cdr3_aa: CARNPGQDYEQYF
clone_size: .
v_call: TRBV6-5
j_call: TRBJ2-7
d_call: .

cdr3_nt: TGTGCCAGCAGGGGACAGACGTACGAGCAGTACTTC
cdr3_aa: CASRGQTYEQYF
clone_size: .
v_call: TRBV28
j_call: TRBJ2-7
d_call: TRBD1

cdr3_nt: TGTGCCAGTAGGCCCACAGGGGTAGGCAATCAGCCCCAGCATTTT
cdr3_aa: CASRPTGVGNQPQHF
clone_size: .
v_call: TRBV19
j_call: TRBJ1-5
d_call: TRBD1

cdr3_nt: TGTGCCAGCAGCCAAGACCCGGACAGGGGTAGGGCCTACACCTTC
cdr3_aa: CASSQDPDRGRAYTF
clone_size: .
v_call: TRBV4-2
j_call: TRBJ1-2
d_call: TRBD1

cdr3_nt: TGTGCCAGCAGCCTCGGGACAGGGCTCAGAGATACGCAGTATTTT
cdr3_aa: CASSLGTGLRDTQYF
clone_size: .
v_call: TRBV7-9
j_call: TRBJ2-3
d_call: TRBD1